This TCR beta chain was documented in a study of T-cell memory formation after mild COVID-19. Study information: Largely, TCR clusters stayed within a single donor. Points from the study as a whole: Mainly CM and EM harbored the contracting CD4+ clones; mainly EMRA harbored the CD8+ ones. Nothing showed for sure that second-wave clones peaking on day 37 were SARS-CoV-2 specific.

This clonotype showed up many times. Its antigen remains unknown. The CDR3 extends over 15 amino acids. With 1 base removed from V and 4 bases from J, the gap between germline ends came to 11 bases. Per the germline V gene, CDR1 is KGHDR and CDR2 is SFDVKD. From 5'RACE with constant-segment primers came TCR alpha and TCR beta cDNA libraries that carried sample barcodes and UMIs. TCRdb fed the 5' RACE reads into MiXCR, producing one record per CDR3 protein. The sample records roughly 600,000 distinct CDR3 sequences, over 15% being singletons. Sequenced sample: PBMCs or a T cell subset sorted from them (not recorded which). This chain links TRBV24-1 with TRBJ2-3; D ambiguous. The sequence derives from an adult woman who had mild COVID-19 (a few samples of this study predate the infection). Cell type and time point are not known. The CDR3 here is CATSDFRTAADTQYF. The DNA of the CDR3 is TGTGCCACCAGTGATTTCCGGACCGCGGCAGATACGCAGTATTTT.